A single sample is the source of the 32 T cell receptor beta chains below, sequenced in a study of blood T cells in healthy people across ages. The second PCR ran about 6 to 12 cycles with a sample-barcoded 5' primer and J-beta primers. A single record per CDR3 protein comes from TCRdb applying MiXCR to the 5' RACE reads. The table has hundreds of thousands of distinct CDR3 sequences, under 65% seen once. The sample was blood. The receptors here all came from a man aged 55 to 70 in good health.

This clonotype was counted a few times. The rearrangement joins TRBV7-9 to TRBJ2-1, with TRBD2 matching 7 bases. The germline V gene has CDR1 SEHNR and CDR2 FQNEAQ (reference sequence). Losses at the gene ends were 5 bases for V and 0 bases for J; bases not matched to a gene: 7. The CDR3 extends over 16 amino acids. CDR3 DNA sequence: TGTGCCAGCAGCCCCGGGGGGACCCGCTCCTACAATGAGCAGTTCTTC. This codes for CASSPGGTRSYNEQFF.

This clonotype showed up just a few times. CDR3 in amino acids: CASSLQGLAKNIQYF. The CDR3 bases are TGTGCCAGCAGCCTTCAGGGGCTCGCCAAAAACATTCAGTACTTC. The chain employs TRBV7-8 and TRBJ2-4; a possible D gene is TRBD1 (6 bases). The CDR3 totals 15 residues. Germline loops: CDR1 SGHVS, CDR2 FQNEAQ. V lost 5 bases, J lost 1 base, and 12 bases lay in between.

CDR3 region: CSARVDRDNYGYTF. CDR3 nucleotide sequence: TGCAGTGCTAGAGTCGACAGGGACAATTATGGCTACACCTTC. The chain is built from TRBV20-1 and TRBJ1-2; TRBD1 agrees at 7 bases. The V gene's germline CDR1 is DFQATT and CDR2 SNEGSKA (reference sequence). The ends lost 1 base at V and 5 bases at J; junction bases unmatched: 7. The CDR3 sequence is 14 residues long.

The V and J genes are TRBV12-3 or TRBV12-4 and TRBJ1-1, with a tentative D call TRBD1 (6 bases). The CDR3 covers 13 residues. V dropped 5 bases and J dropped 7 bases, with 14 bases sitting between them. The CDR3 region has the DNA TGTGCCAGCAGTCCCCGATACAGGGATGAAGCTTTCTTT. Translated: CASSPRYRDEAFF.

The chain is built from TRBV4-1 and TRBJ1-4; no definite D call. Trimming removed 4 bases from V and 3 bases from J, with 15 bases in between. This CDR3 has 16 amino acids. Germline values: CDR1 MGHRA, CDR2 YSYEKL. The CDR3 region has the DNA TGCGCCAGCAGCCGCAACAGTGGCCGTGCTAATGAAAAACTGTTTTTT. Protein: CASSRNSGRANEKLFF.

The chain has TRBV20-1 and TRBJ1-1, with D perhaps matching TRBD1 (6 bases). The germline V and J ends were trimmed by 4 bases and 3 bases, with 12 bases remaining between them. CDR3 length: 13 residues. Germline-derived CDR1 and CDR2 are DFQATT and SNEGSKA (reference sequence). The CDR3 is CSAKPNRDTEAFF. For the CDR3, the DNA is TGCAGTGCTAAACCTAACAGGGACACTGAAGCTTTCTTT.

The chain employs TRBV6-5 and TRBJ1-2, with a possible D match to TRBD1 (5 bases). Germline CDR1 reads MNHEY; CDR2 reads SVGAGI. The CDR3 extends over 12 amino acids. V was clipped by 5 bases and J by 7 bases, with 11 bases between them. This chain's CDR3 is CASSQGHRGYTF. The CDR3 coding sequence is TGTGCCAGCAGTCAGGGTCACCGTGGCTACACCTTC.

The chain links TRBV6-1 to TRBJ2-7, with a tentative D call TRBD2 (5 bases). The CDR3 consists of 14 residues. Trimming shortened V by 6 bases and J by 0 bases, and 12 bases separated the two germline ends. Per the germline V gene, CDR1 is MNHNS and CDR2 is SASEGT. CDR3 region: CASRSGLSSYEQYF. DNA of the CDR3: TGTGCCAGCAGAAGCGGACTCAGCTCCTACGAGCAGTACTTC.

Regarding this clonotype: One junction end disagrees with the germline gene, perhaps due to a read error. CDR3 residues: CASSPPALQETLYF. In nucleotides, the CDR3 is TGTGCCAGCTCACCCCCGGCCTTACAAGAGACCCTGTACTTC. The rearrangement uses TRBV18 and TRBJ2-5; no reliable D call. CDR1 and CDR2 from the germline V gene are KGHSH and LQKENI. This CDR3 region has 14 residues.

The genes are TRBV20-1 and TRBJ2-7; 9 bases match TRBD1. The CDR3 extends over 16 amino acids. CDR1 and CDR2 from the germline V gene are DFQATT and SNEGSKA (reference sequence). V shed 1 base, J shed 1 base, and the junction held 8 bases outside the gene matches. The CDR3, as DNA: TGCAGTGCTAGAGGCCAGGACAGGGGAGGTTCCTACGAGCAGTACTTC. This encodes CSARGQDRGGSYEQYF.

This clonotype was observed a few times. The chain couples TRBV10-3 to TRBJ1-2, with a possible D match to TRBD1 (5 bases). Per the germline V gene, CDR1 is ENHRY and CDR2 is SYGVKD. This CDR3 has 15 amino acids. Trimming took off 0 bases at V and 3 bases at J, with 11 bases between the two ends. CDR3 bases: TGTGCCATCAGTGAGTCCCGGGGGACGGACTATGGCTACACCTTC. Translation: CAISESRGTDYGYTF.

The rearrangement links TRBV18 to TRBJ1-2, with D perhaps TRBD1 (5 bases). Deletions cut 1 base from V and 6 bases from J, with 9 bases between. Looked up from germline, CDR1 is KGHSH and CDR2 is LQKENI. The CDR3 is made up of 13 amino acids. CDR3 loop: CASSPQGVDGYTF. The CDR3 nucleotides read TGTGCCAGCTCACCACAAGGGGTTGATGGCTACACCTTC.

The rearrangement joins TRBV5-1 to TRBJ2-7; TRBD1 aligns across 11 bases. The J call may be incorrect, as the DNA end agrees better with TRBJ2-5. Germline loops: CDR1 SGHRS, CDR2 YFSETQ. CDR3 length: 14 residues. The CDR3 nucleotides read TGCGCCAGCAGGCGGACAGGGGGCTCTGAGACCCAGTACTTC. This encodes CASRRTGGSETQYF.

This clonotype came up a few times. J is TRBJ2-4 and V is TRBV12-3 or TRBV12-4; 11 bases line up with TRBD1. Losses at the gene ends were 6 bases for V and 7 bases for J; bases not matched to a gene: 5. The CDR3 consists of 14 residues. In DNA, the CDR3 is TGTGCCAGCAGACCCGGACAGGGGGCTAACATTCAGTACTTC. This sequence encodes CASRPGQGANIQYF.

The genes are TRBV12-3 or TRBV12-4 and TRBJ2-5; 9 nucleotides agree with TRBD1. The V segment lost 6 bases and the J segment 4 bases; nucleotides outside the gene matches: 9. CDR3 size: 15 residues. In DNA form, the CDR3 reads TGTGCCAGCAGGCCCGGGACAGGGTTTGGAGAGACCCAGTACTTC. Translating it yields CASRPGTGFGETQYF.

The V and J genes are TRBV18 and TRBJ2-1; 13 nucleotides align to TRBD2. V gave up 3 bases and J gave up 4 bases; unmatched junction bases: 3. The CDR3 length is 16 residues. Germline CDR1 reads KGHSH; CDR2 reads LQKENI. CDR3 sequence: CASSPGTSGEYNEQFF. In DNA, the CDR3 is TGTGCCAGCTCACCGGGGACTAGCGGGGAGTACAATGAGCAGTTCTTC.

This clonotype was recorded once. The rearrangement uses TRBV6-6 and TRBJ2-3, with 8 positions matching TRBD1. The CDR3 contains 16 residues. Trimming took 5 bases from V and 3 from J; bases not matched to a gene: 10. Germline lookup yields CDR1 MNHNY and CDR2 SVGAGI (reference sequence). Here the CDR3 DNA reads TGTGCCAGCAGTCCGACAGGGGTAGTCAGGACAGATACGCAGTATTTT. It yields the protein CASSPTGVVRTDTQYF.

This clonotype has only a few counts. The V gene is TRBV7-9, the J gene TRBJ2-3; D is unresolved. This CDR3 region has 15 residues. With 1 base removed from V and 3 bases from J, the gap between germline ends came to 11 bases. Germline lookup yields CDR1 SEHNR and CDR2 FQNEAQ (reference sequence). The CDR3 spells CASSLEVFRTDTQYF. CDR3 sequence (DNA): TGTGCCAGCAGCTTAGAGGTTTTTAGGACAGATACGCAGTATTTT.

The chain has TRBV4-2 and TRBJ2-3, with TRBD2 identical over 7 bases. The V segment lost 5 bases and the J segment 2 bases; nucleotides outside the gene matches: 13. The CDR3 is 17 residues long. The germline V gene encodes CDR1 LGHNA and CDR2 YNFKEQ. CDR3 residues: CASSSLGGGGITDTQYF. The CDR3 DNA reads TGTGCCAGCAGCTCACTGGGCGGGGGAGGGATCACAGATACGCAGTATTTT.

This chain connects TRBV29-1 to TRBJ2-1; D is undetermined. TRBJ2-7 explains the end of the DNA better; the J call may be wrong. This CDR3 is 14 amino acids long. Looked up from germline, CDR1 is SQVTM and CDR2 is ANQGSEA. CDR3 coding DNA: TGCAGCGTTGAACTCCCAGGCCTCTACTACGAGCAGTACTTC. Translated, it gives CSVELPGLYYEQYF.

J is TRBJ1-1 and V is TRBV6-4; possibly TRBD1 for D (6 bases). This CDR3 is 13 amino acids long. The germline V gene encodes CDR1 MRHNA and CDR2 SNTAGT. V was shortened by 3 bases and J by 4 bases, with 9 bases between the two germline ends. The CDR3 loop is CASSEDRSTEAFF. The DNA for the CDR3 is TGTGCCAGCAGTGAAGACAGGAGCACTGAAGCTTTCTTT.

This clonotype was seen only once. The J gene is TRBJ2-7, the V gene TRBV13, with D possibly matching TRBD2 (5 bases). The assigned J gene may be wrong: the sequence end matches TRBJ2-5 better. Germline lookup yields CDR1 PRHDT and CDR2 FYEKMQ (reference sequence). The CDR3 is made up of 16 amino acids. DNA of the CDR3: TGTGCCAGCAGCTTAGATCGGGGTTCCCTGGGGGAGACCCAGTACTTC. This codes for CASSLDRGSLGETQYF.

This clonotype was seen more than once but under ten times. The chain joins TRBV27 to TRBJ2-3, with unresolved D. The V end was cut by 3 bases, the J end by 2 bases, with 12 bases between. In germline, CDR1 is MNHEY, CDR2 SMNVEV (reference sequence). This CDR3 has 15 amino acids. The CDR3 sequence is CASSFPGANTDTQYF. The CDR3 DNA follows: TGTGCCAGCAGTTTCCCCGGAGCGAACACAGATACGCAGTATTTT.

This clonotype was detected only once. The chain links TRBV20-1 to TRBJ2-3; 9 bases map to TRBD2. CDR3 size: 14 residues. The V segment lost 5 bases and the J segment 5 bases; nucleotides outside the gene matches: 8. CDR1 and CDR2 (germline): DFQATT, SNEGSKA (reference sequence). The CDR3 coding sequence is TGCAGTGCTGCTCTAGCGGGGATGATAGATACGCAGTATTTT. This sequence encodes CSAALAGMIDTQYF.

This clonotype came up a few times. V is TRBV20-1 and J is TRBJ2-3, with 13 bases identical to TRBD2. The CDR3 has 16 residues. With 3 bases clipped from V and 5 bases from J, the junction kept 8 bases outside the gene matches. Germline CDR1 is DFQATT and CDR2 is SNEGSKA (reference sequence). The CDR3 reads CSASAGTSGVGDTQYF. DNA for the CDR3: TGCAGTGCTAGCGCCGGGACTAGCGGGGTTGGAGATACGCAGTATTTT.

The chain recombines TRBV12-3 or TRBV12-4 with TRBJ1-1; 7 nucleotides align to TRBD1. V lost 6 bases, J lost 11 bases, and 15 bases stayed unmatched. This CDR3 comprises 14 residues. CDR3 sequence (DNA): TGTGCCAGCAGACCGTCGGACAGGCCGGGTTGGGCTTTCTTT. It yields the protein CASRPSDRPGWAFF.

V usage is TRBV6-4 and J usage is TRBJ2-3; D remains ambiguous. The CDR3 sequence is 15 residues long. Trimming left V 2 bases short and J 1 base short, with 10 bases between. Germline CDR1 is MRHNA and CDR2 is SNTAGT. The CDR3 nucleotides read TGTGCCAGCAGTGACACCCCCCAGCGCACAGATACGCAGTATTTT. It is translated as CASSDTPQRTDTQYF.

V is TRBV6-2 or TRBV6-3 and J is TRBJ1-2; D call uncertain. V was shortened by 2 bases and J by 6 bases, with 16 bases between the two germline ends. Germline values: CDR1 MNHEY, CDR2 SVGEGT. The CDR3 is 15 amino acids. CDR3 sequence: CASSYPSRGVNGYTF. As DNA, the CDR3 is TGTGCCAGCAGTTACCCAAGTCGGGGAGTCAATGGCTACACCTTC.

This clonotype was counted only a few times. This sequence joins TRBV6-2 or TRBV6-3 and TRBJ2-5, with a possible D match to TRBD2 (5 bases). The CDR3 sequence is 16 residues long. The germline V gene encodes CDR1 MNHEY and CDR2 SVGEGT. Trimming pared 2 bases from V and 1 base from J, leaving 14 bases between. CDR3 amino acids: CASSYGGGPFQETQYF. For the CDR3, the DNA is TGTGCCAGCAGTTACGGAGGCGGGCCCTTCCAAGAGACCCAGTACTTC.

This clonotype was picked up one time. The gene calls are TRBV6-5 and TRBJ2-1; 10 nucleotides align to TRBD2. CDR3 length: 15 amino acids. J lost 9 bases, V lost 2 bases, and 7 bases had no gene match. CDR1 is MNHEY, CDR2 SVGAGI, per germline. CDR3 bases: TGTGCCAGCAGTTACAGCGGGGGGGCCTCCGGTGAGCAGTTCTTC. This translates into CASSYSGGASGEQFF.

The V gene is TRBV10-3, the J gene TRBJ2-3, with a tentative D call TRBD1 (5 bases). Germline V lookup: CDR1 ENHRY, CDR2 SYGVKD. This CDR3 region has 14 residues. The V end was cut by 9 bases, the J end by 2 bases, with 15 bases between. CDR3: CAIRSDKNTDTQYF. The CDR3 coding sequence is TGTGCCATACGATCGGACAAAAACACAGATACGCAGTATTTT.

The chain joins TRBV20-1 to TRBJ2-3; D might be TRBD1 or TRBD2, each matching 7 bases. The V end lost 4 bases, the J end lost 0 bases, and 17 bases lay between the germline ends. The CDR3 length is 16 residues. Germline lookup yields CDR1 DFQATT and CDR2 SNEGSKA (reference sequence). The chain's CDR3 is CSAKRGRRESTDTQYF. The CDR3 region has the DNA TGCAGTGCTAAAAGGGGGCGGCGGGAGAGCACAGATACGCAGTATTTT.